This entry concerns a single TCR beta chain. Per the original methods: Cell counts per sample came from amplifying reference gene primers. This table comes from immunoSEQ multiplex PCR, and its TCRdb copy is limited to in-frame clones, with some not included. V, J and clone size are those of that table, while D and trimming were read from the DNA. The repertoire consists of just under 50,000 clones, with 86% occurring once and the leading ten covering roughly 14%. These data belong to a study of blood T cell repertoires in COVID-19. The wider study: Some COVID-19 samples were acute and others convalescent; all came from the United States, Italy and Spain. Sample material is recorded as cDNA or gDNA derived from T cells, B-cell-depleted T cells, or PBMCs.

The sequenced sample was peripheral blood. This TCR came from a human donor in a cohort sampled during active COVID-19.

The CDR3 is CASSQLGTSGGTDTQYF. The CDR3 DNA reads as TGTGCCAGCAGCCAGCTCGGGACTAGCGGGGGCACAGATACGCAGTATTTT. This rearrangement joins TRBV3-1 (or the pseudogene TRBV3-2) to TRBJ2-3; TRBD2 agrees at 13 bases. The CDR3 loop spans 17 amino acids. J lost 1 base, V lost 3 bases, and 4 bases had no gene match. Germline-derived CDR1 and CDR2 are LGHDT and YNNKEL (reference sequence).